The 9 T cell receptor beta chains presented below share a single source sample, sequenced in a study of tumor-infiltrating lymphocytes in primary liver carcinoma. The authors took blood RNA from unsorted whole blood and also extracted germline DNA. Using a constant-region primer together with ProtoScript II reverse transcriptase, TCR beta cDNA was made from around 0.55 ug of total RNA. Three nested multiplex PCR rounds, a slightly modified ARM-PCR, produced the libraries for TCR beta. Investigators reported that the first two PCR rounds, at around 11 cycles each, used TRBV1-TRBV30 forward primers with a C-beta reverse primer. TCRdb used MiXCR to reprocess the multiplex PCR reads, holding one entry per CDR3 protein. The data hold 310,000 or so distinct CDR3 sequences, with approximately 65% observed a single time. Sequencing was performed on peripheral blood. The receptor source for this set is a man aged 40-49 years with primary liver carcinoma and hepatitis B virus infection.

About this clonotype: A much larger clone differs from this one at a single base, so this may be a read error. The chain uses TRBV7-9 and TRBJ2-7; D possibly corresponds to TRBD2 (5 bases). CDR3 length: 15 amino acids. Germline-derived CDR1 and CDR2 are SEHNR and FQNEAQ (reference sequence). V was pared by 1 base and J by 7 bases, with 17 bases between. In nucleotides, the CDR3 is TGTGCCAGCAGCTTAGAACCGGGATGGCCAAGGGAGCAGTACTTC. This sequence encodes CASSLEPGWPREQYF.

As regards this clonotype: Germline is not matched at one junction end, which may reflect a read error. This chain uses TRBV29-1 with TRBJ2-3; 8 bases align to TRBD2. CDR1 is SQVTM and CDR2 is ANQGSEA in the germline V gene. The CDR3 extends over 13 amino acids. CDR3 bases: TGCAGCGTTATAGCGGGGTACCCAGATACGCACTATTTT. Protein: CSVIAGYPDTHYF.

V gene TRBV5-8 combines with J gene TRBJ2-5; 8 bases are a match to TRBD1. The CDR3 runs 12 residues. The V gene end was trimmed by 9 bases and the J gene end by 5 bases; junction bases not matched to a gene: 6. Per germline, CDR1 SGHTS and CDR2 YDEGEE. DNA of the CDR3: TGTGCCATCAACGACAGGGGCGAGACCCAGTACTTC. Translated: CAINDRGETQYF.

This clonotype has just a few counts. The conserved phenylalanine or tryptophan is not found at the CDR3 terminus, so this likely reflects a read error. This rearrangement joins TRBV4-3 to TRBJ1-5, with 9 bases that match TRBD1. Germline assignment: CDR1 LGHNA and CDR2 YSLEER. The CDR3 runs to 17 residues. Trimming cost V 0 bases and J 2 bases; bases outside gene matches: 5. The CDR3: CASSQEWDRVGNQPQHS. CDR3 sequence (DNA): TGCGCCAGCAGCCAAGAATGGGACAGGGTGGGCAATCAGCCCCAGCATTCT.

This clonotype was found many times. The chain has TRBV4-3 and TRBJ2-1; 7 bases align to TRBD2. With V trimmed by 0 bases and J by 5 bases, 7 bases remained unmatched. The V gene's germline CDR1 is LGHNA and CDR2 YSLEER. The CDR3 totals 16 residues. CDR3 DNA: TGCGCCAGCAGCCAAGATCACCTAGCGGTCCACAATGAGCAGTTCTTC. It codes for CASSQDHLAVHNEQFF.

This clonotype was detected once. The chain is built from TRBV6-6 and TRBJ2-2; 8 bases map to TRBD1. The trim removed 2 bases at V and 5 bases at J, leaving 10 bases unmatched. From germline, CDR1 is MNHNY and CDR2 SVGAGI (reference sequence). CDR3 length: 17 amino acids. The CDR3 is CASSYPQRTGKTGELFF. The CDR3 nucleotides are TGTGCCAGCAGTTACCCTCAACGGACAGGGAAGACCGGGGAGCTGTTTTTT.

This clonotype was found once. Here the CDR3 DNA reads TGTGCCACCAGACCCCCCCCGGACAACACTGAAGCTTTCTTT. Its translation: CATRPPPDNTEAFF. The chain joins TRBV24-1 to TRBJ1-1; D is unclear. The germline V gene encodes CDR1 KGHDR and CDR2 SFDVKD. V lost 7 bases to trimming and J lost 2 bases, with 13 bases between them. CDR3 length: 14 residues.

The chain links TRBV28 to TRBJ2-3, with 10 positions matching TRBD2. V was clipped by 3 bases and J by 0 bases; unmatched bases: 3. Germline V gene sequence: CDR1 MDHEN, CDR2 SYDVKM. The CDR3 runs 16 residues. CDR3 in DNA: TGTGCCAGCAGTTTGGGACTAGCGACTAGCACAGATACGCAGTATTTT. This sequence encodes CASSLGLATSTDTQYF.

On this clonotype: The missing conserved phenylalanine or tryptophan at the end of this CDR3 makes a read error likely. The rearrangement uses TRBV6-6 and TRBJ2-5; 7 bases are shared with TRBD2. Germline-derived CDR1 and CDR2 are MNHNY and SVGAGI (reference sequence). V was pared by 1 base and J by 1 base, with 3 bases of the junction left unmatched. The CDR3 length is 15 residues. For the CDR3, the DNA is TGTGCCAGCAGTTACTTAGCGGGCCTCCAAGAGACCCAGTACCTC. This gives the protein CASSYLAGLQETQYL.